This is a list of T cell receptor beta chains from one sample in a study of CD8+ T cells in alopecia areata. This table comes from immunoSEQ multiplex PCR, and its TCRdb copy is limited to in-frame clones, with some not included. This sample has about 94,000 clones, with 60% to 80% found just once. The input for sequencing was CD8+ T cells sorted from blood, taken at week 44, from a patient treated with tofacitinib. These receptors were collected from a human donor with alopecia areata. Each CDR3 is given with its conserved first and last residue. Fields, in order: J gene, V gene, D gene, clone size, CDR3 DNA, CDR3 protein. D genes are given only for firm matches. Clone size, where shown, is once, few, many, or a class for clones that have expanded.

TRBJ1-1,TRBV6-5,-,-,TGTGCCAGCACTTCGGCAGGTACTGAAGCTTTCTTT,CASTSAGTEAFF
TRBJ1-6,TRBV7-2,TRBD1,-,TGTGCCAGCAGCTCCAGGGGACAGATTAATTCACCCCTCCACTTT,CASSSRGQINSPLHF
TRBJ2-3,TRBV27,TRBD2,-,TGTGCCAGCAGTTGGTTGACTAGCGGGGGGCCTCACACAGATACGCAGTATTTT,CASSWLTSGGPHTDTQYF
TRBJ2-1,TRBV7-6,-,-,TGTGCCAGCAGCTTAGAAACCAATGAGCAGTTCTTC,CASSLETNEQFF
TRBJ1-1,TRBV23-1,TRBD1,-,TGCGCCAGCAGTCGCCGCCGGGACAGGGTTACAGGGCATGATGGGGACACTGAAGCTTTCTTT,CASSRRRDRVTGHDGDTEAFF
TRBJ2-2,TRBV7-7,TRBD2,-,TGTGCCAGCGGTCGACTAGCGGACTCCACCGGGGAGCTGTTTTTT,CASGRLADSTGELFF
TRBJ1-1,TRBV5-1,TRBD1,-,TGCGCCAGCAGCTCAGGTTTGGGACAGGGGGCCTGGGACACTGAAGCTTTCTTT,CASSSGLGQGAWDTEAFF
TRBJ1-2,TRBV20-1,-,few,TGCAGTGCTACAGGGGACCCTGGCTACACCTTC,CSATGDPGYTF
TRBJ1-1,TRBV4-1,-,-,TGCGCCAGCAGCCAAGACGGTCGGACTGAAGCTTTCTTT,CASSQDGRTEAFF
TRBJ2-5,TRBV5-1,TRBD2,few,TGCGCCAGCAGCCCCGGGACTAGTGTCCCCTTTTACCAAGAGACCCAGTACTTC,CASSPGTSVPFYQETQYF
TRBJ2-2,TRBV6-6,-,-,TGTGCCAGCAGTTATGGGACGGCGAACACCGGGGAGCTGTTTTTT,CASSYGTANTGELFF
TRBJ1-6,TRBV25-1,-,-,TGTGCCAGCAGTGAAGAAGGGTGGGTTTCACCCCTCCACTTT,CASSEEGWVSPLHF
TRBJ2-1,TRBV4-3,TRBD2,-,TGCGCCAGCAGCCCGAAGCGGGGGGGAGGCAATGAGCAGTTCTTC,CASSPKRGGGNEQFF
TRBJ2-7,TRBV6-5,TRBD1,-,TGTGCCAGCAGTTACTCCGGGACAGGGGGCTACGAGCAGTACTTC,CASSYSGTGGYEQYF
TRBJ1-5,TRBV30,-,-,TGTGCCTGGAGTGTACAGGGAGGTCAGCCCCAGCATTTT,CAWSVQGGQPQHF
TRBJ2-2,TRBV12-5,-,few,TGTGCTAGTGGCTCGGACGTTGGGGGGGAGCTGTTTTTT,CASGSDVGGELFF
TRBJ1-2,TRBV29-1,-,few,TGCAGCGTTGACCCCTTAGGTGGGGGGGTTGACTATGGCTACACCTTC,CSVDPLGGGVDYGYTF
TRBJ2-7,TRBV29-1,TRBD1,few,TGCAGCGTTGTAGCTTCTGAGGTGACAGGGAGAGTGTACGAGCAGTACTTC,CSVVASEVTGRVYEQYF
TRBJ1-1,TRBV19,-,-,TGTGCCAGTAGTCTATCGGGCCTGAACACTGAAGCTTTCTTT,CASSLSGLNTEAFF
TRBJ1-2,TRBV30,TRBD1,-,TGTGCCAAGGGACAGGGCGGAGGCTACACCTTC,CAKGQGGGYTF
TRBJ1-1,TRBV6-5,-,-,TGTGCCAGCAGCTACAGGGAAGGAAGCACTGAAGCTTTCTTT,CASSYREGSTEAFF
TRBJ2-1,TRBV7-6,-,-,TGTGCCAGCAGCCTCCGGACGGACGCAAGCAATGAGCAGTTCTTC,CASSLRTDASNEQFF
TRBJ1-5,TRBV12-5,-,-,TGTGCTAGTGGTTTTGGGGGGAATCAGCCCCAGCATTTT,CASGFGGNQPQHF
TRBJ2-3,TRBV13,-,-,TGTGCCAGCAGCCTCGGGACCATCACAACGGGGGATACGCAGTATTTT,CASSLGTITTGDTQYF
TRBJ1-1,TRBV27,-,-,TGTGCCAGCAGTTTCTACCAGGGAGTAGACACTGAAGCTTTCTTT,CASSFYQGVDTEAFF
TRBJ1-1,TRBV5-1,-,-,TGCGCCAGCAGCTTGTGGGGGAACAGGGAAATGAACACTGAAGCTTTCTTT,CASSLWGNREMNTEAFF
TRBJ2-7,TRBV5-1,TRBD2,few,TGCGCCAGCAGCTTGGGTAGCGGGGGTACCTACGAGCAGTACTTC,CASSLGSGGTYEQYF
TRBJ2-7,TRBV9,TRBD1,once,TGTGCCAGCAGCGTGGACAGGGTCTACGAGCAGTACTTC,CASSVDRVYEQYF
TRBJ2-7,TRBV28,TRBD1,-,TGTGCCAGCAGTTTATTGGTACAGGGGATCTACGAGCAGTACTTC,CASSLLVQGIYEQYF
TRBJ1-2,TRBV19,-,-,TGTGCCAGTAGTACCCATACGGATGGCTACACCTTC,CASSTHTDGYTF
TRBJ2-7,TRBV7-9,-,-,TGTGCCAGCAGCTTCGTATACGAGCAGTACTTC,CASSFVYEQYF
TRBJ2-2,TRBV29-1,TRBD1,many,TGCAGCGTCGCCAGAGTCGAGACAGGGGGCACCGGGGAGCTGTTTTTT,CSVARVETGGTGELFF
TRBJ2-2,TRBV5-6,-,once,TGTGCCAGCAGCTTTAGAAGCGCCGGGGAGCTGTTTTTT,CASSFRSAGELFF
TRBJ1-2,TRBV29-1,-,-,TGCAGCGTTGGGACCATCTATGGCTACACCTTC,CSVGTIYGYTF
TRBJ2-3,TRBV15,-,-,TGTGCCACCGGCCCCGGTGGTACGCAGTATTTT,CATGPGGTQYF
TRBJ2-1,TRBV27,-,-,TGTGCCAGCAGCTCGTCCGGGACACGCTTAGGGAATGAGCAGTTCTTC,CASSSSGTRLGNEQFF
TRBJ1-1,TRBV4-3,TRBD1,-,TGCGCCAGCAGCCAGGACAGGGCGAACACTGAAGCTTTCTTT,CASSQDRANTEAFF
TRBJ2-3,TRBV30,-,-,TGTGCCTGGAGCGGGGTAGGTGGAGATACGCAGTATTTT,CAWSGVGGDTQYF
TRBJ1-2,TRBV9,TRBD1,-,TGTGCCAGCAGCGCCCCGGGACAGGGGGCGAATGGCTACACCTTC,CASSAPGQGANGYTF
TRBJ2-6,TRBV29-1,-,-,TGCAGCGTTGAAGGGGGCGCGTCTTCTGGGGCCAACGTCCTGACTTTC,CSVEGGASSGANVLTF
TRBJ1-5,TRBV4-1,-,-,TGCGCCAGCAGCCAAGATAATCAGCCCCAGCATTTT,CASSQDNQPQHF
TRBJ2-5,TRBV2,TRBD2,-,TGTGCCAGCAGCACTTACCCCGAGGCGGGAGATCAAGAGACCCAGTACTTC,CASSTYPEAGDQETQYF
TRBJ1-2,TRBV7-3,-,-,TGTGCCAGCAGCCTCCGGGGGGCAGATGAGGATGGCTACACCTTC,CASSLRGADEDGYTF
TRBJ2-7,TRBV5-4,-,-,TGTGCCAGCAGCTGGGGGAAGGATGGGGCGTACGAGCAGTACTTC,CASSWGKDGAYEQYF
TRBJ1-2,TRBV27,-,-,TGTGCCAGCAGTTTGGGACCACCTAACTATGGCTACACCTTC,CASSLGPPNYGYTF
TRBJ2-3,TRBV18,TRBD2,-,TGTGCCAGCTCACCATCGGGAGGGACAGATACGCAGTATTTT,CASSPSGGTDTQYF
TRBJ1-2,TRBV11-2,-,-,TGTGCCAGCAGCTTAGACGGGACCTATGGCTACACCTTC,CASSLDGTYGYTF
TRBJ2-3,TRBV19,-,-,TGTGCCAGTAGCCTGACGTTATTACTCCCAGATACGCAGTATTTT,CASSLTLLLPDTQYF